This T cell receptor beta chain is from a study of cytomegalovirus exposure and HLA in healthy donors. As for the study in general: Drawn from HLA-typed donors, roughly 87 million unique TCRs were held in an early data release. Findings of the study overall: Analysis was performed later, and it showed HLA-associated TCR beta chains to be more clonally expanded than equally common others. An ancestry cluster, one associated with Asian ancestry, reportedly showed fewer N-insertions than the approximately 670-donor mean in a later analysis.

Concerning this clone itself: Antigen: not known.

Looked up from germline, CDR1 is SEHNR and CDR2 is FQNEAQ (reference sequence). This CDR3 region has 14 residues. V was trimmed by 8 bases and J by 2 bases, leaving 12 bases between them. The study ran its PCR with 60 Vbeta and 13 Jbeta primers. Produced via immunoSEQ multiplex PCR; TCRdb's table is partial and in-frame only. The sample lists about 140,000 clones, 66% occurring once. The sequence derives from a human donor in good health. The chain is built from TRBV7-9 and TRBJ2-2; D perhaps matches TRBD2 (6 bases). Material for sequencing was PBMCs. The CDR3 coding sequence is TGTGCCAGCCACCGGGACTCTAACACCGGGGAGCTGTTTTTT. It encodes CASHRDSNTGELFF.